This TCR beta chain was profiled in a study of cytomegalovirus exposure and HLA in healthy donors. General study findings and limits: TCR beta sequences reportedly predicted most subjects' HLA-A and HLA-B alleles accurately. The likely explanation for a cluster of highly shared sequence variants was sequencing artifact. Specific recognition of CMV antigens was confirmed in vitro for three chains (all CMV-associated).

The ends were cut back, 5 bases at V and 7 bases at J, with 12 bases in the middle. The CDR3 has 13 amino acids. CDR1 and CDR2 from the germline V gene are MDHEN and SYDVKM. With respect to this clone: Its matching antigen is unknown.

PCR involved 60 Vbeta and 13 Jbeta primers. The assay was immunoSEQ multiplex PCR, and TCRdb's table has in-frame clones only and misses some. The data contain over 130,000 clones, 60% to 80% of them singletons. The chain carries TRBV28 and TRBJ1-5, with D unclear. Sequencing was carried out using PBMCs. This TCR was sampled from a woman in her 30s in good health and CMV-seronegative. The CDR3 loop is CASSPRREQPQHF. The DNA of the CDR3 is TGTGCCAGCAGTCCAAGGCGGGAGCAGCCCCAGCATTTT. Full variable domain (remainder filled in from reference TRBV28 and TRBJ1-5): DVKVTQSSRYLVKRTGEKVFLECVQDMDHENMFWYRQDPGLGLRLIYFSYDVKMKEKGDIPEGYSVSREKKERFSLILESASTNQTSMYLCASSPRREQPQHFGDGTRLSIL.